The entry below describes one T cell receptor beta chain. Its antigen is unidentified. This specimen comes from a study of cytomegalovirus exposure and HLA in healthy donors. Looked up from germline, CDR1 is SGHRS and CDR2 is YFSETQ. The CDR3 is 12 residues long. V lost 4 bases and J 9 bases, leaving 12 bases between the germline ends. PCR involved 60 Vbeta and 13 Jbeta primers. TCRdb's copy holds only in-frame clones and misses some; the assay was immunoSEQ multiplex PCR. The sample carries approximately 120,000 clones, 75% to 85% recorded once. General observations from the study: Accurate predictions that matched the HLA-A and HLA-B alleles of most subjects were reportedly made from TCR beta sequences.

The V call is TRBV5-1, the J call TRBJ2-3; D gene uncertain. The sequence came from a woman in her 50s in good health and CMV-seropositive. Sequencing was carried out using PBMCs. Here the CDR3 DNA reads TGCGCCAGCAGCATTACGCCGGAGACGCAGTATTTT. This gives the protein CASSITPETQYF. The whole variable domain, remainder taken from reference TRBV5-1 and TRBJ2-3, is KAGVTQTPRYLIKTRGQQVTLSCSPISGHRSVSWYQQTPGQGLQFLFEYFSETQRNKGNFPGRFSGRQFSNSRSEMNVSTLELGDSALYLCASSITPETQYFGPGTRLTVL.